The clone carrying this TCR beta chain appeared a few times. Its antigen is not known. This record comes from a study of blood T cells in healthy people across ages. The use of a sample-barcoded 5' primer and a J-beta primer mix characterized a second PCR of about 7 to 12 cycles. One entry per CDR3 protein, called by TCRdb with MiXCR from the 5' RACE reads. The sample includes hundreds of thousands of distinct CDR3 sequences, approximately 24% of them seen just once. The study's findings and limits: Compared with aged donors, long-lived donors showed fewer expanded clones, suggesting selection.

This sample was shared with a second study, whose subject was T cells of mothers and their children.

Sequencing was carried out using blood. The clonotype comes from a boy aged 5-17 years in good health.

For the CDR3, the DNA is TGTGCCAGCAGGTGGGGTTTTGAGACCCAGTACTTC. Protein sequence: CASRWGFETQYF. The chain is built from TRBV2 and TRBJ2-5; D remains ambiguous. V lost 6 bases to trimming and J lost 5 bases, with 10 bases between them. Germline V gives CDR1 SNHLY, CDR2 FYNNEI. The CDR3 consists of 12 residues. The full variable domain, with the rest looked up from reference TRBV2 and TRBJ2-5, is EPEVTQTPSHQVTQMGQEVILRCVPISNHLYFYWYRQILGQKVEFLVSFYNNEISEKSEIFDDQFSVERPDGSNFTLKIRSTKLEDSAMYFCASRWGFETQYFGPGTRLLVL.